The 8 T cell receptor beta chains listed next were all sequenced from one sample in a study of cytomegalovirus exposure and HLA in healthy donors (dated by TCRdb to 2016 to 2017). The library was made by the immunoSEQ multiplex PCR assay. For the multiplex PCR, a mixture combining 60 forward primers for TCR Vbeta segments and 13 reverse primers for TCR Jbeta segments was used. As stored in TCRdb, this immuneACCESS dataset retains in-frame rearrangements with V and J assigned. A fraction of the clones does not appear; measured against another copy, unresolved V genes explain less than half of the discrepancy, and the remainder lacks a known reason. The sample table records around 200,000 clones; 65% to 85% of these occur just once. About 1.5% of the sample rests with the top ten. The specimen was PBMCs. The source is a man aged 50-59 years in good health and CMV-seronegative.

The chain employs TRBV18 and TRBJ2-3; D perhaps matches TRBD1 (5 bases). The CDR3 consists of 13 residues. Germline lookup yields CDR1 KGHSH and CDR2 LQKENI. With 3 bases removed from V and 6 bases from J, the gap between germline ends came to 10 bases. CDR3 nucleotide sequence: TGTGCCAGCTCACCGGCAGGGCAGGATACGCAGTATTTT. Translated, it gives CASSPAGQDTQYF.

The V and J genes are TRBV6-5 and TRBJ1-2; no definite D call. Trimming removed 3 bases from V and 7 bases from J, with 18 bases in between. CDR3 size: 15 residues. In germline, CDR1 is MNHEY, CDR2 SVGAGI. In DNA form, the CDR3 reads TGTGCCAGCAGTTATAGCTGGGGAGTTGAGGGTGGCTACACCTTC. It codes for CASSYSWGVEGGYTF.

CDR3 sequence (DNA): TGTGCCAGTTCCCAGGGGCTGGGGATTAGCGGGGAGCTGTTTTTT. It translates to CASSQGLGISGELFF. The V and J genes are TRBV19 and TRBJ2-2; D is possibly TRBD1 (6 bases). V lost 8 bases and J lost 7, with 20 bases in between. Germline V lookup: CDR1 LNHDA, CDR2 SQIVND (reference sequence). The CDR3 has 15 residues.

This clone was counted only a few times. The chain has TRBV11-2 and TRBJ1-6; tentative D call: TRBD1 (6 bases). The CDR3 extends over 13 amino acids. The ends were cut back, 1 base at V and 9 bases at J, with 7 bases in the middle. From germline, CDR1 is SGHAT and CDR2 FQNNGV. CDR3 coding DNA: TGTGCCAGCAGCTTAGTACAGGGTTCACCCCTCCACTTT. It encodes CASSLVQGSPLHF.

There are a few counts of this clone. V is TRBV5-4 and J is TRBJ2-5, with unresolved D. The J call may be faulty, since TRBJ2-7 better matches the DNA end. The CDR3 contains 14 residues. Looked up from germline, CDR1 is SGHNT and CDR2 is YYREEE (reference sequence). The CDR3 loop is CASRPNYWINEQYF. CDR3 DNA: TGTGCCAGCAGGCCCAACTATTGGATTAACGAGCAGTACTTC.

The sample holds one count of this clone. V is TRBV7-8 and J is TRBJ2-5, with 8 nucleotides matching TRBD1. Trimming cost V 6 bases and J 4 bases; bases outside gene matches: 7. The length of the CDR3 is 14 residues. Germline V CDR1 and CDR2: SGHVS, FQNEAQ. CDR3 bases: TGTGCCAGCAGTCCCCTGGACAGGGCAGAGACCCAGTACTTC. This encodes CASSPLDRAETQYF.

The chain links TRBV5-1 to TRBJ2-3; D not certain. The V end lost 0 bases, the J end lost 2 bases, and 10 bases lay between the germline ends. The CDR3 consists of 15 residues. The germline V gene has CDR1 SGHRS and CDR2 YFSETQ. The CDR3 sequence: CASSLAGSLTDTQYF. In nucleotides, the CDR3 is TGCGCCAGCAGCTTGGCCGGGTCCCTCACAGATACGCAGTATTTT.

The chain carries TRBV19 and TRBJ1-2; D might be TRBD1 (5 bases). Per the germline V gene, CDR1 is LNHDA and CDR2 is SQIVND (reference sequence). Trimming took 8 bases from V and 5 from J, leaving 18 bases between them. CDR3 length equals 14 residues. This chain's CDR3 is CASRTGTTRYGYTF. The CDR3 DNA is TGTGCCAGTCGAACCGGGACTACCAGATATGGCTACACCTTC.